This T cell receptor beta chain appears in the sequencing data of a study of blood T cell repertoires in COVID-19. Study-level information: Samples taken during acute and convalescent COVID-19 were collected in the United States, Italy and Spain. Sample material is recorded as cDNA or gDNA derived from T cells, B-cell-depleted T cells, or PBMCs.

Germline lookup yields CDR1 SGHTA and CDR2 FQGTGA. Trimming removed 5 bases from V and 2 bases from J; junction bases left unmatched: 8. The CDR3 is 16 amino acids. Only one count was recorded for this clone. The protocol was immunoSEQ multiplex PCR, while the TCRdb copy is restricted to in-frame clones and leaves out a portion. The table records hundreds of thousands of clones, 80% to 90% of them present only once. Adults between about 18 and 89 years of age took part from 20 to 25 US areas. Cohorts were based on clinical histories the participants reported. The TCR sequence derives from a woman aged 40 to 55 with acute COVID-19. Sequenced input: PBMCs or T cells enriched from blood (not recorded which). The chain uses TRBV7-3 and TRBJ2-1; 8 nucleotides align to TRBD2. As DNA, the CDR3 is TGTGCCAGCAGCCAAGGAAGCGGGAGTACCTACAATGAGCAGTTCTTC. It codes for CASSQGSGSTYNEQFF.